The T cell receptor beta chain described here comes from a study of cytomegalovirus exposure and HLA in healthy donors. Regarding the study as a whole: In a later analysis, DRB1 alleles had the most associated TCRs; HLA-C alleles the fewest. A later analysis showed that HLA-associated TCR beta chains had undergone more clonal expansion than equally common others.

Primers included in the PCR were 60 Vbeta and 13 Jbeta primers. The data were produced by immunoSEQ multiplex PCR, yet TCRdb's version contains in-frame clones alone and is incomplete. The sample has over 110,000 clones; approximately 80% are singletons. Germline CDR1 and CDR2: SGHRS and YFSETQ. The CDR3 consists of 16 residues. The ends lost 5 bases at V and 2 bases at J; junction bases unmatched: 4. As to this clone: Its antigen is as yet unknown.

The rearrangement links TRBV5-1 to TRBJ2-3; TRBD2 matches 14 bases. Sequenced input: PBMCs. This receptor was identified in a woman in her forties in good health and CMV-seropositive. The CDR3 nucleotides are TGCGCCAGCAGGTCGGGACTAGCGGGGGACACAGATACGCAGTATTTT. Translation gives CASRSGLAGDTDTQYF.